The entry below gives a single T cell receptor (beta chain) sequence along with its context. The antigen remains unidentified. These data come from a study of CD8 T cells in Susac syndrome. Study results and caveats: The authors acknowledged that the study's TCR sequencing and HLA analysis involved relatively few individuals.

There are 15 residues in the CDR3. Trimming pared 1 base from V and 0 bases from J, leaving 9 bases between. CDR1 and CDR2 (germline): LGHNT, FRNRAP. cDNA came from roughly 0.53 to 1 ug RNA primed by random hexamers. immunoSEQ multiplex PCR amplified TCR beta CDR3 across 54 Vbeta, 13 Jbeta. TCRdb called the immunoSEQ multiplex PCR reads again in MiXCR, with one record for every CDR3 protein. The data hold 150,000 to 200,000 distinct CDR3 sequences, with approximately 93% observed a single time. TCR beta sequences were obtained from blood CD8+ and CD4+ T cells. Through negative isolation, CD4+ and CD8+ T cells were obtained, while TEMRA cells were enriched using FACS.

Sequencing input: CD4+ T cells from PBMCs. The chain has TRBV12-5 and TRBJ1-1; D perhaps matches TRBD1 (5 bases). The receptor comes from a human donor with multiple sclerosis. The CDR3 DNA sequence: TGTGCTAGTGGTTTGGGGGGCACCATGAACACTGAAGCTTTCTTT. Translation gives CASGLGGTMNTEAFF.